The 3 T cell receptor beta chains below all came from one sample that was sequenced in a study of blood T cells in healthy people across ages. With a J-beta primer mix and a sample-barcoded 5' primer, a second PCR ran about 7 to 12 cycles. TCRdb re-called the 5' RACE reads through MiXCR, storing one row per CDR3 protein. The table has hundreds of thousands of distinct CDR3 sequences, roughly 44% seen once. Material: blood. The receptors were sampled from a man aged 55 to 70 in good health.

V gene TRBV12-3 or TRBV12-4 combines with J gene TRBJ1-1; the D gene is possibly TRBD1 (5 bases). V was trimmed by 3 bases and J by 4 bases, leaving 12 bases between them. The CDR3 extends over 14 amino acids. The CDR3 DNA reads as TGTGCCAGCAGTTTGGGACCCCTGGGCACTGAAGCTTTCTTT. Its protein product is CASSLGPLGTEAFF.

V usage is TRBV29-1 and J usage is TRBJ1-1; D is perhaps TRBD1 (6 bases). Germline CDR1 reads SQVTM; CDR2 reads ANQGSEA. The V gene lost 6 bases and the J gene lost 1 base, with 12 bases spanning the gap. This CDR3 comprises 13 residues. DNA of the CDR3: TGCAGCGTGAACAGGGACCAGAACACTGAAGCTTTCTTT. Encoded protein: CSVNRDQNTEAFF. Full variable domain (missing parts from reference TRBV29-1 and TRBJ1-1): SAVISQKPSRDICQRGTSLTIQCQVDSQVTMMFWYRQQPGQSLTLIATANQGSEATYESGFVIDKFPISRPNLTFSTLTVSNMSPEDSSIYLCSVNRDQNTEAFFGQGTRLTVV.

This sequence joins TRBV15 and TRBJ1-2; D may be TRBD1 (5 bases). Germline V lookup: CDR1 LNHNV, CDR2 YYDKDF (reference sequence). The ends were cut back, 1 base at V and 2 bases at J, with 5 bases in the middle. This CDR3 region has 13 residues. CDR3 coding DNA: TGTGCCACCAGCAGAGGGGGGAACTATGGCTACACCTTC. Translation gives CATSRGGNYGYTF.